This T cell receptor (beta chain) was obtained from a study of blood T cells in healthy people across ages. CDR1 and CDR2 from the germline V gene are DFQATT and SNEGSKA (reference sequence). The CDR3 has 12 amino acids. V was shortened by 4 bases and J by 4 bases, with 10 bases between the two germline ends. Through a sample-barcoded 5' primer and a J-beta primer mix, a second PCR was run for roughly 7 to 11 cycles. TCRdb itself ran the 5' RACE reads through MiXCR, one entry per CDR3 protein. The sample includes 1.5 million to 1.9 million distinct CDR3 sequences, approximately 39% of them seen just once. Each donor was a healthy Caucasian individual from Russia, aged 6 to 90.

The chain uses TRBV20-1 and TRBJ1-2; no firm D call. The specimen was blood. The source is a woman under 30 in good health. CDR3 DNA: TGCAGTGCTACGGGGTTTGGCTATGGCTACACCTTC. Amino acids: CSATGFGYGYTF.